This T cell receptor beta chain is drawn from a study of blood T cell repertoires in COVID-19. On the study more broadly: Acute and convalescent COVID-19 samples came from the United States, Italy and Spain. Sample material is recorded as cDNA or gDNA derived from T cells, B-cell-depleted T cells, or PBMCs.

Study processing details: How many nucleated cells were present was estimated from reference gene primer amplification. Clones were read by immunoSEQ multiplex PCR, and TCRdb kept only the in-frame ones, dropping some. V, J and clone size reflect that table, while D and trimming were determined from the DNA. The sample gives some 250,000 clones, around 82% of which show up once; about 9% is in the top ten. Sequencing was done on a sample of peripheral blood. This TCR derives from a man aged 40-49 years with active or convalescent COVID-19.

CDR3 amino acids: CASSPDRTGPYEQYF. CDR3 sequence (DNA): TGTGCCAGCTCACCCGACCGGACAGGGCCCTACGAGCAGTACTTC. The genes are TRBV18 and TRBJ2-7; 8 nucleotides agree with TRBD1. In germline, CDR1 is KGHSH, CDR2 LQKENI. CDR3 length: 15 amino acids. With 3 bases clipped from V and 2 bases from J, the junction kept 6 bases outside the gene matches.